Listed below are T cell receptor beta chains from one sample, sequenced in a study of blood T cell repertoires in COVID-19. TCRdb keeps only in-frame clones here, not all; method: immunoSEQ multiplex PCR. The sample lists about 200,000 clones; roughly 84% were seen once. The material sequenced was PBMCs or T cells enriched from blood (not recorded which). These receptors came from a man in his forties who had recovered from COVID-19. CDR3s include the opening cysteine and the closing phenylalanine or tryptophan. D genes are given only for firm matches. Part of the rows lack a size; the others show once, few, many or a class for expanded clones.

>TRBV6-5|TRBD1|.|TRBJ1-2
TGTGCCAGCAGTTACCACACAGGGGACTATGGCTACACCTTC
CASSYHTGDYGYTF
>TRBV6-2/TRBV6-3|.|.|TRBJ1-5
TGTGCCAGCAGTTACTCGTTAAGCAGCAATCAGCCCCAGCATTTT
CASSYSLSSNQPQHF
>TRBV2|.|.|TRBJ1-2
TGTGCCAGCAGTGAACAGTCCTATGGCTACACCTTC
CASSEQSYGYTF
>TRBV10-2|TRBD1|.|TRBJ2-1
TGCGCCAGCAGTGGGGTCGGGGACAGGGTATACAATGAGCAGTTCTTC
CASSGVGDRVYNEQFF
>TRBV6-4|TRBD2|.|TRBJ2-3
TGTGCCAGCAGTGAATCGGGGGGTGGCGCAGATACGCAGTATTTT
CASSESGGGADTQYF
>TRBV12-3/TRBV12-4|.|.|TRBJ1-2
TGTGCCAGCAGTTACAGGCATGGCTACACCTTC
CASSYRHGYTF
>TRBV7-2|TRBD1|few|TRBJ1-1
TGTGCCAGCAGCTCACAGGGGTTGGGAACTGAAGCTTTCTTT
CASSSQGLGTEAFF
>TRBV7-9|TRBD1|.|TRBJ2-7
TGTGCCAGCAGCTCCCGGACAGGGCAGAGGGACGAGCAGTACTTC
CASSSRTGQRDEQYF
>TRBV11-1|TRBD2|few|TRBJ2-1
TGTGCCAGCACCCAGGGACTAGCGGGGGGTCAGCAGTTCTTC
CASTQGLAGGQQFF
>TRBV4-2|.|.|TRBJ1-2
TGTGCCAGCAGCCAGCCCCTAGGGGACACTGGCTACACCTTC
CASSQPLGDTGYTF